This entry features one TCR beta chain sequence. The antigen remains undetermined. From the reads, TCRdb called clonotypes with MiXCR, one entry per CDR3 protein. This sample has about 890,000 distinct CDR3 sequences; 30% to 40% occur once, and the top ten carry roughly an eighth. These data come from a study of T cell repertoires in cytomegalovirus infection. Study as a whole: Public signatures in TCR beta pointed to CMV infection and matching HLA type. Whole-study results and caveats: Cumulative public TCR beta family frequency identified CMV carriers with the relevant HLA.

Trimming took 2 bases from V and 0 from J; bases not matched to a gene: 10. There are 17 residues in the CDR3. Germline loops: CDR1 DFQATT, CDR2 SNEGSKA (reference sequence). The sample in question was cultured CD8+ T cells from PBMCs, obtained from culture after CMV antigen stimulation. The TCR originated in a human donor in good health (CMV status not recorded). Some clones in this sample may be carry-over from other donors' samples. The gene calls are TRBV20-1 and TRBJ1-2; 9 nucleotides line up with TRBD1. The CDR3 sequence: CSARHRDRVHPNYGYTF. The CDR3 nucleotides are TGCAGTGCTAGACACCGGGACAGGGTTCATCCTAACTATGGCTACACCTTC.